This is a list of T cell receptor beta chains from one sample in a study of OX40 agonist ivuxolimab in advanced cancers. Measured with immunoSEQ multiplex PCR; TCRdb has only the in-frame clones, and not every one. The repertoire consists of tens of thousands of clones, with more than 85% occurring once and the leading ten covering approximately 7.7%. Sequenced material: CD4+ or CD8+ T cells sorted from blood, taken in a trial of the OX40 agonist ivuxolimab. These receptors were obtained from an adult with an advanced solid tumor such as melanoma, head and neck, liver or kidney cancer. CDR3s include the opening cysteine and the closing phenylalanine or tryptophan. D genes are given only for firm matches.

j_call v_call d_call cdr3_nt cdr3_aa
TRBJ2-7 TRBV27 TRBD2 TGTGCCAGCAGTTTTAGGCGGGAGGGGACCTACGAGCAGTACTTC CASSFRREGTYEQYF
TRBJ2-1 TRBV2 NA TGTGCCAGCATCCAGGACTTCCGCTCCTACAATGAGCAGTTCTTC CASIQDFRSYNEQFF
TRBJ2-3 TRBV6-6 NA TGTGCCAGCAGTTTGTCACACACAGATACGCAGTATTTT CASSLSHTDTQYF
TRBJ2-7 TRBV7-8 NA TGTGCCAGCAGCTCCACCTCGCTGGGGGCGCCCTACGAGCAGTACTTC CASSSTSLGAPYEQYF
TRBJ1-2 TRBV15 NA TGTGCCACCAGCAGAGATCGCTCCAGTCGGGATGGCTACACCTTC CATSRDRSSRDGYTF
TRBJ2-7 TRBV15 NA TGTGCCACCAGCAGGAACTCCGCAGGGAGCTCCTACGAGCAGTACTTC CATSRNSAGSSYEQYF
TRBJ1-2 TRBV19 TRBD1 TGTGCCAGTACCTCAGGCGGGACAGGGGGACATGGCTACACCTTC CASTSGGTGGHGYTF
TRBJ1-5 TRBV2 NA TGTGCCAGCAACCGGGACGGGGAGTTGGGGCCCCAGCATTTT CASNRDGELGPQHF
TRBJ2-1 TRBV9 TRBD1 TGTGCCAGCAGCGTCCGGACAGGGCCAGGGAGCTCCTACAATGAGCAGTTCTTC CASSVRTGPGSSYNEQFF
TRBJ1-2 TRBV21-1 NA TGTGCCAGCAGCACTCGGGACCGACATTATGGCTACACCTTC CASSTRDRHYGYTF
TRBJ2-7 TRBV2 NA TGTGCCAGCAAGTTTGACGGAATCTCCTACGAGCAGTACTTC CASKFDGISYEQYF
TRBJ1-3 TRBV5-1 NA TGCGCCAGCAGTCCCCAAATGGACTCTGGAAACACCATATATTTT CASSPQMDSGNTIYF
TRBJ1-1 TRBV10-3 TRBD1 TGTGCCTCGCGACAGGGGGAGAACACTGAAGCTTTCTTT CASRQGENTEAFF